This TCR beta chain was sequenced during a study of T cells in women clearing cervical HPV infection (dated 2018 in TCRdb). A note on the overall study: The cases were roughly 25 women with histologically confirmed HPV16-related CIN3 or worse, and 2 of these cases were invasive cancers. Blood from cases was collected at the visit at which the lesion was first identified, whereas blood from controls was collected once infection was no longer detected. Five blinded duplicates per group were added as quality controls, giving some 60 samples: some 50 participants and some 10 replicates. Cases had a median age of approximately 35 years and controls had a median age of approximately 37, with no significant differences in baseline characteristics. In the parent cohort, approximately 9,900 women aged 18 or older were enrolled in Guanacaste, Costa Rica, during about 1993 to 1994 and then followed for six to eight years. Because only a few women had HLA typing data, the possibility that HLA type acted as a confounder could not be ruled out. Cases and controls were matched on year of sample collection and on age within five years. For cases, a median interval of 149 days, with an interquartile range of about 85 to 200 days, was observed between lesion detection and blood sampling. An exploratory proof-of-principle case-control study, nested within the Guanacaste HPV Natural History Study in Costa Rica, was conducted to compare TCR repertoires across cervical HPV16 outcomes. The controls were some 23 women whose single incident HPV16 infection cleared within 12 months with no development of precancer or cancer.

About this clone: Its antigen is still unknown. Sequencing ends 3 residues short of the CDR3 end; the germline J gene provides the rest.

What the authors observed across the whole study: The cross-sectional design could not show whether associations preceded infection or resulted from it; effector/memory subsets and HPV-specific T cells were not isolated. Lower TRBV6-7 relative abundance was observed in cases than in controls (around 0.1% versus 0.15%; Bonferroni P = 0.0008). Cases were distinguished from controls with an estimated AUC of 0.65 to 0.85 by random forest classifiers combining richness and V gene abundances. Because the number of T cells per sample was unknown, the richness differences could reflect varying T-cell content rather than repertoire biology. CIN3+ cases had significantly higher TCR repertoire richness than controls across sequencing depths, but evenness did not differ between the groups.

Every participant had a single incident cervical HPV16 infection, and women with prevalent HPV16 infections were excluded. Cervical HPV DNA was detected by MY09/MY11 PCR, and genotyping was performed by dot-blot hybridization. About 15 mL of heparinized blood were centrifuged, and the buffy coat was split into aliquots, frozen at -30 degrees C, and then kept at -80 degrees C. QIAGEN kits were used to extract genomic DNA from the buffy coat specimens. TCR beta CDR3 regions were amplified by multiplex PCR using the immunoSEQ assay from an average of about 1.2 ug genomic DNA per sample. Primer bias was corrected in the assay by using a complete synthetic TCR repertoire to establish an amplification baseline. The amplicons were sequenced using the Illumina platform. The original pipeline was this. Sequences were error-corrected by clustering with frequency ratios and a modified nearest-neighbor algorithm, then analyzed in the immunoSEQ Analyzer with IMGT gene definitions. At each rarefaction depth, TCR richness and evenness were averaged over 20 rarefaction repeats, and samples with fewer sequences than the depth were excluded. V, D and J gene relative abundances were compared between groups with Wilcoxon rank sum tests, applying FDR correction. For the blinded duplicates, the intraclass correlation was approximately 96% for TCR richness and averaged around 76% across around 61 gene segments. Drawn from immuneACCESS, this table holds only the in-frame rearrangements with V and J called that TCRdb kept. Clones are partly lost; checked studies trace under half to an unresolved V gene and leave the rest unexplained. V, J and clone size reflect that table, while D and trimming were determined from the DNA. The sample table on file contains around 39,000 clones. About 6.8% of the sample belongs to the ten largest clones.

Taken from cysteine to phenylalanine, the CDR3 has 14 residues. Of the CDR3's DNA, 33 bases were read; they are in frame from base 1. CDR1 and CDR2, looked up from the germline V gene, are SGHRS and YFSETQ. Here the chain combines TRBV5-1 and TRBJ1-2, with the D gene too uncertain to name. The clonotype originates from a woman between 18 and 70 years old with a cervical HPV16 infection that either progressed to CIN3+ or cleared (not recorded which). Sequenced material: blood buffy coat. The sequenced CDR3 bases are TGCGCCAGCAGCTTGGACTCCCCGGGTGAAGGC. This translates into CASSLDSPGEG. The CDR3 reads in full as CASSLDSPGEGYTF.